This T cell receptor (beta chain) was recorded in a study of blood T cells in healthy people across ages. Study context: Using template switching, researchers captured about one barcoded beta molecule for each two T cells.

Together with a sample-barcoded 5' primer, a J-beta primer mix was included in a second PCR lasting about 6 to 11 cycles. TCRdb reprocessed the 5' RACE reads via MiXCR and lists one record per CDR3 protein. In the table there are roughly 800,000 distinct CDR3 sequences, just under 25% of which are singletons. The CDR3 extends over 13 amino acids. CDR1 is DFQATT, CDR2 SNEGSKA, per germline (reference sequence). Overall study findings and caveats: It was found that TCR beta diversity correlated strongly with the percentage of naive T cells. Long-lived donors exceeded aged donors in naive CD4+ cells and diversity.

Of note for this clonotype: Its antigen is not identified. At one end, the junction sequence differs from germline, possibly due to a read error.

This sample also belongs to another study, concerning T cells of mothers and their children. That report notes: The analysis detected no persistent microchimeric T cell clones.

The source is a boy younger than 18 in good health. The sequencing input was blood. The chain employs TRBV20-1 and TRBJ2-5; the D gene is possibly TRBD2 (5 bases). The DNA for the CDR3 is TGCAGTGCTGGACTGGTCTCTCAGGAGACCCGGCACTTC. It is translated as CSAGLVSQETRHF.